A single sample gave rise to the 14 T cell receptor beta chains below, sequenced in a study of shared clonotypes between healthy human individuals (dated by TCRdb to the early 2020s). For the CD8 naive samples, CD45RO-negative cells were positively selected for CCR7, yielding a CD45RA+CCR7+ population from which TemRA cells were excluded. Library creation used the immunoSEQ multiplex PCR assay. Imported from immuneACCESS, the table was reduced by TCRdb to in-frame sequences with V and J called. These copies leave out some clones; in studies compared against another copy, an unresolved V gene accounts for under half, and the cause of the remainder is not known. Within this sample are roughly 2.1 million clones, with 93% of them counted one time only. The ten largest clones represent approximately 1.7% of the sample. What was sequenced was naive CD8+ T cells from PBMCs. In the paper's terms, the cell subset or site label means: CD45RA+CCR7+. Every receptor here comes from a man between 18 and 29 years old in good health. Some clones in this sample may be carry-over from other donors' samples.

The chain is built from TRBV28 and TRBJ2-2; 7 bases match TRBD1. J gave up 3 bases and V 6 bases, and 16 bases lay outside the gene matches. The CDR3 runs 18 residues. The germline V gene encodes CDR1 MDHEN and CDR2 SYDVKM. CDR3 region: CASSPWTTGTEDTGELFF. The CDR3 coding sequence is TGTGCCAGCAGCCCCTGGACGACCGGGACAGAAGACACCGGGGAGCTGTTTTTT.

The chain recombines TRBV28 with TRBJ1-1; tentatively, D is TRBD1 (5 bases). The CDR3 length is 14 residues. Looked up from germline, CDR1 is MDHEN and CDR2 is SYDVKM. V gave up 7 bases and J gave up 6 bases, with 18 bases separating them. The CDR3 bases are TGTGCCAGCACCTCGGTGGTGGGGGGGGCTGAAGCTTTCTTT. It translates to CASTSVVGGAEAFF.

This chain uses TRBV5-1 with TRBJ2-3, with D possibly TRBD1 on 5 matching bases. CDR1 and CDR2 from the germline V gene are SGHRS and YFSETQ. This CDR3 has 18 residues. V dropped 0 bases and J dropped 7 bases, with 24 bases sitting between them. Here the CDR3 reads CASSLGPWQGSRWNTQYF. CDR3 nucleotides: TGCGCCAGCAGCTTGGGGCCGTGGCAGGGCTCGAGATGGAATACGCAGTATTTT.

In nucleotides, the CDR3 is TGCAGCGTGCCGGGCCCCCGGGGAGTCGAGCAGTACTTC. Its translation: CSVPGPRGVEQYF. V is TRBV29-1 and J is TRBJ2-7, with a possible D match to TRBD2 (5 bases). V was trimmed by 6 bases and J by 6 bases, leaving 18 bases between them. Germline values: CDR1 SQVTM, CDR2 ANQGSEA. The CDR3 spans 13 residues.

CDR3 region: CASSFSVGDRGTYEQYF. DNA of the CDR3: TGTGCCAGCAGTTTCTCGGTCGGGGACAGGGGGACCTACGAGCAGTACTTC. The chain recombines TRBV27 with TRBJ2-7; 11 bases line up with TRBD1. The CDR3 is 17 residues long. V was clipped by 3 bases and J by 2 bases; unmatched bases: 9. Germline V lookup: CDR1 MNHEY, CDR2 SMNVEV (reference sequence).

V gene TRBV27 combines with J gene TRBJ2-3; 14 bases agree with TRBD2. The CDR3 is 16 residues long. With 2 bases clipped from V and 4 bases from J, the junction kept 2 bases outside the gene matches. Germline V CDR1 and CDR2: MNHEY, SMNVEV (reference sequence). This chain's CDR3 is CASSLRGLAGADTQYF. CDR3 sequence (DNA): TGTGCCAGCAGTTTACGGGGACTAGCGGGAGCAGATACGCAGTATTTT.

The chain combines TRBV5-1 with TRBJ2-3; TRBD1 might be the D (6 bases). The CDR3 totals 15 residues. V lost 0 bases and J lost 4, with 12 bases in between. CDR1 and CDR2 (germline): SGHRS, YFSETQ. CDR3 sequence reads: CASSLAQGQADTQYF. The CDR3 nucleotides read TGCGCCAGCAGCTTGGCCCAGGGGCAGGCAGATACGCAGTATTTT.

CDR3 nucleotides: TGTGCCAGCTCAGCTGGGGTAAGCGGCACTGAAGCTTTCTTT. Translation: CASSAGVSGTEAFF. The chain recombines TRBV18 with TRBJ1-1; D is unclear. Germline V gene lookup returns CDR1 KGHSH and CDR2 LQKENI. CDR3 length equals 14 residues. The germline V and J ends were trimmed by 5 bases and 4 bases, with 14 bases remaining between them. The full variable domain, rest sourced from reference TRBV18 and TRBJ1-1, is NAGVMQNPRHLVRRRGQEARLRCSPMKGHSHVYWYRQLPEEGLKFMVYLQKENIIDESGMPKERFSAEFPKEGPSILRIQQVVRGDSAAYFCASSAGVSGTEAFFGQGTRLTVV.

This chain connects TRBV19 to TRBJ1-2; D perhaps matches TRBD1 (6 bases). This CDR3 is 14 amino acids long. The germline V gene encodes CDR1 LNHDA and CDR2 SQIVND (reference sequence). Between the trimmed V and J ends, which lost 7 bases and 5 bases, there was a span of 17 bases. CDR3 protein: CASTHPGVPYGYTF. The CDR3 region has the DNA TGTGCCAGTACCCACCCAGGGGTTCCGTATGGCTACACCTTC.

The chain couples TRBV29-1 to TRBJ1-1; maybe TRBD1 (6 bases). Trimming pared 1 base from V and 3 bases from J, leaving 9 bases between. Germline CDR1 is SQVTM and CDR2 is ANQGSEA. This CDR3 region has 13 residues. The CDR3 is CSVEVGAYTEAFF. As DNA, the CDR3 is TGCAGCGTTGAAGTGGGGGCTTACACTGAAGCTTTCTTT.

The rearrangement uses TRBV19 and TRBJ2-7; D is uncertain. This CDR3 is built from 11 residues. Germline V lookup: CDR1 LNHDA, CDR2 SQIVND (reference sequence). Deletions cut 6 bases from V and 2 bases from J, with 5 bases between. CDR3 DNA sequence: TGTGCCAGTAGCTCTCCCTACGAGCAGTACTTC. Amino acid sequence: CASSSPYEQYF. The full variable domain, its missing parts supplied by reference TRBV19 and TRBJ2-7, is DGGITQSPKYLFRKEGQNVTLSCEQNLNHDAMYWYRQDPGQGLRLIYYSQIVNDFQKGDIAEGYSVSREKKESFPLTVTSAQKNPTAFYLCASSSPYEQYFGPGTRLTVT.

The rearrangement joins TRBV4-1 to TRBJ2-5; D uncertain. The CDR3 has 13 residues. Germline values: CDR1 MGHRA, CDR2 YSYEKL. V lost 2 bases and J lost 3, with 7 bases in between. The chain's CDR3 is CASSQLRKETQYF. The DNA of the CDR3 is TGCGCCAGCAGCCAACTGCGTAAAGAGACCCAGTACTTC.

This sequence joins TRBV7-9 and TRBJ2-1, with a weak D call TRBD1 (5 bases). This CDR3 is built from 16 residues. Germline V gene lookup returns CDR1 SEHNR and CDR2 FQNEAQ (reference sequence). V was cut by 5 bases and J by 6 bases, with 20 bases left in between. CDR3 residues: CASSAQVNSPGNEQFF. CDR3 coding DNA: TGTGCCAGCAGCGCACAGGTGAACTCACCGGGCAATGAGCAGTTCTTC.

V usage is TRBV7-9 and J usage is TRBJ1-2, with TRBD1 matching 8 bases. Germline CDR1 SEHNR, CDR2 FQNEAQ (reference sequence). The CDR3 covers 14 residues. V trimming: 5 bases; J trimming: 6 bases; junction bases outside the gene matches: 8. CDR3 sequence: CASSLTSGGDGYTF. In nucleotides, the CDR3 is TGTGCCAGCAGCCTTACGTCAGGGGGCGATGGCTACACCTTC.